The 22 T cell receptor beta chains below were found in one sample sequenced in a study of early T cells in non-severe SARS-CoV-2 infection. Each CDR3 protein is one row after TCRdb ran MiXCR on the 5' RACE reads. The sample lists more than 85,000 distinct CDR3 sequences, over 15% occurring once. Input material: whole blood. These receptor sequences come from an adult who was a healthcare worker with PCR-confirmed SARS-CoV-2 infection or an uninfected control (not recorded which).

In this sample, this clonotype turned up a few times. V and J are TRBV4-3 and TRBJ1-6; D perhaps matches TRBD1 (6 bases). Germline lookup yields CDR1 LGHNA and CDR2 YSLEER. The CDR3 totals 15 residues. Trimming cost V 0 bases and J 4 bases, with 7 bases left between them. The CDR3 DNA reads TGCGCCAGCAGCCAAGAGCAGGGGTATAATTCACCCCTCCACTTT. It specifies CASSQEQGYNSPLHF.

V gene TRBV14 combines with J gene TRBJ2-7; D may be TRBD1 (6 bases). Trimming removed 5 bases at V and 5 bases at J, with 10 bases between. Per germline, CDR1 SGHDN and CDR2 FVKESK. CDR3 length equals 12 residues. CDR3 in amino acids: CASSRSGDEQYF. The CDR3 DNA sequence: TGTGCCAGCAGCAGGTCAGGGGACGAGCAGTACTTC.

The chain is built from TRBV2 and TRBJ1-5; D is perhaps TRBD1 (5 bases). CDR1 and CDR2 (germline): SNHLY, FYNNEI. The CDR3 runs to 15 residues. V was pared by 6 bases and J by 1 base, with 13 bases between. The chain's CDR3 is CASSLKGNSNQPQHF. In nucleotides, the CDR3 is TGTGCCAGCAGCCTTAAGGGGAACAGCAATCAGCCCCAGCATTTT.

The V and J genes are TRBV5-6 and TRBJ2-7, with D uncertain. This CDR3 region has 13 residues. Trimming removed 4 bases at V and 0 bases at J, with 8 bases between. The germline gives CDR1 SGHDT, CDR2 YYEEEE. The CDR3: CASSVGRSYEQYF. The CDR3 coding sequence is TGTGCCAGCAGCGTTGGACGCTCCTACGAGCAGTACTTC.

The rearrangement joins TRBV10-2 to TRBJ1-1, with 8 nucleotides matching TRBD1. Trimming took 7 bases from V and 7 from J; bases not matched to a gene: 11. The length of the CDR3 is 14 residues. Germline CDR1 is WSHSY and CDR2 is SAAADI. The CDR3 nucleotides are TGCGCCAGCACGGGACAGGCATCTGCCAATGAAGCTTTCTTT. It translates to CASTGQASANEAFF.

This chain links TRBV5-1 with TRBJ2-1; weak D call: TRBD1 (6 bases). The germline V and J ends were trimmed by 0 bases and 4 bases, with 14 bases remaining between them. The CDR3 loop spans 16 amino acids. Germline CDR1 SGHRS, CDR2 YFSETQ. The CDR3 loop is CASSLAVGGRYNEQFF. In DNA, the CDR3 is TGCGCCAGCAGCTTGGCCGTTGGGGGCCGGTACAATGAGCAGTTCTTC.

The CDR3 DNA reads TGTGCCAGCAGCACTCGTGGGACAGATCGTACCTACGAGCAGTACTTC. Translated, it gives CASSTRGTDRTYEQYF. The chain carries TRBV11-2 and TRBJ2-7; 7 positions agree with TRBD1. Germline V gene sequence: CDR1 SGHAT, CDR2 FQNNGV. V gave up 5 bases and J gave up 2 bases; unmatched junction bases: 12. This CDR3 contains 16 residues.

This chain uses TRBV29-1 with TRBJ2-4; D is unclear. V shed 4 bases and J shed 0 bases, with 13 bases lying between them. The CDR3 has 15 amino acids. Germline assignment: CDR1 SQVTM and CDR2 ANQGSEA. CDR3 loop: CSVVAFTIAKNIQYF. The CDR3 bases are TGCAGCGTTGTGGCTTTTACTATAGCCAAAAACATTCAGTACTTC.

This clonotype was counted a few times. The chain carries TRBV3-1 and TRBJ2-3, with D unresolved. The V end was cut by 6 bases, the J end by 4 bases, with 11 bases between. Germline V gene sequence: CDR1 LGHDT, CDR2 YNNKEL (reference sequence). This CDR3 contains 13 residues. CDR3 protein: CASRPHSADTQYF. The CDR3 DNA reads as TGTGCCAGCAGACCGCACTCGGCAGATACGCAGTATTTT.

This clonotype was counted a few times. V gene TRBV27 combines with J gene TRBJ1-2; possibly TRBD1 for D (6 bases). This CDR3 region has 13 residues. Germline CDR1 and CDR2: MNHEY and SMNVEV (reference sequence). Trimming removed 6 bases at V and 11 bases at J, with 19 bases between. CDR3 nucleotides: TGTGCCAGCAGCGCGATTACAGGGAATTTGTACACCTTC. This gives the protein CASSAITGNLYTF.

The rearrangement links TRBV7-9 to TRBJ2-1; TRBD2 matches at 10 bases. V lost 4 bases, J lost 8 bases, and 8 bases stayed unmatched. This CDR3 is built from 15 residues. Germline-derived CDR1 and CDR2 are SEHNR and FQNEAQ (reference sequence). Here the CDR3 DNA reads TGTGCCAGCAGCTCGAGCGGGGGGGCCTTCGATGAGCAGTTCTTC. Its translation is CASSSSGGAFDEQFF.

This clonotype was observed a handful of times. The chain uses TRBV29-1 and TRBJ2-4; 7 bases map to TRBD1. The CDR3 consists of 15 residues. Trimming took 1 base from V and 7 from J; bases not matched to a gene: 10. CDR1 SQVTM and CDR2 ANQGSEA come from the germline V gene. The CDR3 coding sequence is TGCAGCGTTGAAGCCTACGTGACAGGGTCGAACATTCAGTACTTC. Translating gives CSVEAYVTGSNIQYF.

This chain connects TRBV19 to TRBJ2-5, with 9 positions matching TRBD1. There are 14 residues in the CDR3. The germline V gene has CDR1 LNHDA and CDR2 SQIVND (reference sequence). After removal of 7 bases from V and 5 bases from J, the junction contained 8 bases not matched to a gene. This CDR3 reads CASNLGQGLETQYF. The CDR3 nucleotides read TGTGCCAGTAATCTGGGACAGGGTTTGGAGACCCAGTACTTC.

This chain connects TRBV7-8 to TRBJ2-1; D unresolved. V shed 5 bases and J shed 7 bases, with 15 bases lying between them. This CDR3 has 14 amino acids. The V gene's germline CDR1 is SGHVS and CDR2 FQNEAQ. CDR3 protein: CASSNPDRRNEQFF. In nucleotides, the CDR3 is TGTGCCAGCAGCAACCCGGACCGTAGGAATGAGCAGTTCTTC.

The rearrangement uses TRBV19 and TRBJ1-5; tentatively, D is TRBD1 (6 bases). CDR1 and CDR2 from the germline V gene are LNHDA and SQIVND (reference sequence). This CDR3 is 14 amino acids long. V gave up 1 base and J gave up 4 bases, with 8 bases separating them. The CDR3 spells CASSIGTGNQPQHF. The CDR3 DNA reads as TGTGCCAGTAGTATAGGAACAGGGAATCAGCCCCAGCATTTT.

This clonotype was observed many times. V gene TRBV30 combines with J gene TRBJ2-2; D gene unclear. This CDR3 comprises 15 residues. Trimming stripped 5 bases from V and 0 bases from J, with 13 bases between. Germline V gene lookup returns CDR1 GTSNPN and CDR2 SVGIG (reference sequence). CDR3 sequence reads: CAWLEDGTNTGELFF. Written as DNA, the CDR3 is TGTGCCTGGCTCGAGGACGGTACGAACACCGGGGAGCTGTTTTTT.

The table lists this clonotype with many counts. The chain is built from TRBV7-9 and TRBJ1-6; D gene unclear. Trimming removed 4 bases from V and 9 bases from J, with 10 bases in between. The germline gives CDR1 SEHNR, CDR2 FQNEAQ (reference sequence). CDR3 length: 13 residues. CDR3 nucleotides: TGTGCCAGCAGCTCGGACCTTTTTTCACCCCTCCACTTT. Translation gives CASSSDLFSPLHF.

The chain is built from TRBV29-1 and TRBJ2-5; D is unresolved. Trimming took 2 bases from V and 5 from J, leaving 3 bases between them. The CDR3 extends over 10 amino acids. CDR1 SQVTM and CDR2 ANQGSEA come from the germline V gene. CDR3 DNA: TGCAGCGTTGAAACCGAGACCCAGTACTTC. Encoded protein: CSVETETQYF.

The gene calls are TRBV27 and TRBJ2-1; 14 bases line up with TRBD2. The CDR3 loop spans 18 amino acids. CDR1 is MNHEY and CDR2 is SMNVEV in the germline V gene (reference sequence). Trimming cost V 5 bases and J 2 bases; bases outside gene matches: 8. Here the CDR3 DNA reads TGTGCCAGCAGTCATACGGGACTAGCGGGAGTCCCCTACAATGAGCAGTTCTTC. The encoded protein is CASSHTGLAGVPYNEQFF.

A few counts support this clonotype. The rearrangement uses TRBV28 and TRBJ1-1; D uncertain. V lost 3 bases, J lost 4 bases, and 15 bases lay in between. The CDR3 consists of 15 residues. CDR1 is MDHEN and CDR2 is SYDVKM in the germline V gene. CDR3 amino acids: CASSLAPPSGTEAFF. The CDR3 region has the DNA TGTGCCAGCAGTTTGGCGCCGCCTTCGGGCACTGAAGCTTTCTTT.

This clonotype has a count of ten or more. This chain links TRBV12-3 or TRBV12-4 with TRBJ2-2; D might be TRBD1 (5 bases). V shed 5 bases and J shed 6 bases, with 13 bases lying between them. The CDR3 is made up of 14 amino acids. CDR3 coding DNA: TGTGCCAGCAGTCCCTCAGACAGAGCCGGGGAGCTGTTTTTT. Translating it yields CASSPSDRAGELFF.

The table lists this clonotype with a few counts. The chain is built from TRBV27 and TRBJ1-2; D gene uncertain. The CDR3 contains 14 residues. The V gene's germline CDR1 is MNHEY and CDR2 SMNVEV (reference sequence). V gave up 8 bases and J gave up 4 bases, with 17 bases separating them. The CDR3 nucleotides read TGTGCCAGCGGTCGAGAGTCCCGCCCCTATGGCTACACCTTC. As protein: CASGRESRPYGYTF.